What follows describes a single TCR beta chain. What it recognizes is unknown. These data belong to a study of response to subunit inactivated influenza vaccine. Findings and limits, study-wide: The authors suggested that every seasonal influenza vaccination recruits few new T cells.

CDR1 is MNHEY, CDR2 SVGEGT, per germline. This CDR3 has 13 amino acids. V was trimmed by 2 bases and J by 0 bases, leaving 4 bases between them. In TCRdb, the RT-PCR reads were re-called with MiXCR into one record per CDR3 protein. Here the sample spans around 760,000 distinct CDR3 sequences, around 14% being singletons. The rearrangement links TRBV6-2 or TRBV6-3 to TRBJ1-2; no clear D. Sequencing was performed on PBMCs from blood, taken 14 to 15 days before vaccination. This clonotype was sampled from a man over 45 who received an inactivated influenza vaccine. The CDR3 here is CASSYPANYGYTF. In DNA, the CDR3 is TGTGCCAGCAGTTACCCGGCTAACTATGGCTACACCTTC.